The 27 T cell receptor beta chains below all came from one sample that was sequenced in a study of blood T cell repertoires in COVID-19. This table comes from immunoSEQ multiplex PCR, and its TCRdb copy is limited to in-frame clones, with some not included. The data contain over 55,000 clones, 82% of them singletons. Material: peripheral blood. Receptors originate from a woman older than 75 with acute or convalescent COVID-19.

The chain carries TRBV6-5 and TRBJ2-3; possible D gene TRBD1, 6 bases. Deletions cut 2 bases from V and 4 bases from J, with 7 bases between. Germline V CDR1 and CDR2: MNHEY, SVGAGI. The CDR3 totals 13 residues. The CDR3: CASSYKGADTQYF. DNA of the CDR3: TGTGCCAGCAGTTACAAGGGGGCAGATACGCAGTATTTT.

The rearrangement joins TRBV5-6 to TRBJ1-2; D gene unclear. The length of the CDR3 is 15 residues. Germline V gene sequence: CDR1 SGHDT, CDR2 YYEEEE. V shed 3 bases and J shed 5 bases, with 17 bases lying between them. CDR3 nucleotides: TGTGCCAGCAGCTCGGGAGGAGGGAGTCTATATGGCTACACCTTC. Translation: CASSSGGGSLYGYTF.

The V and J genes are TRBV27 and TRBJ2-3; no clear D. The V end was cut by 5 bases, the J end by 3 bases, with 21 bases between. The CDR3 contains 17 residues. The germline V gene has CDR1 MNHEY and CDR2 SMNVEV (reference sequence). CDR3 bases: TGTGCCAGCAGTCCGCCCCTATTGCTCGGAGCGACAGATACGCAGTATTTT. This gives the protein CASSPPLLLGATDTQYF.

The chain joins TRBV7-8 to TRBJ2-7; 7 nucleotides line up with TRBD2. V lost 0 bases to trimming and J lost 4 bases; unmatched junction nucleotides: 9. The CDR3 contains 16 residues. The germline V gene has CDR1 SGHVS and CDR2 FQNEAQ. CDR3 coding DNA: TGTGCCAGCAGCTTAGCGGGGGGGAGTCTCCCATACGAGCAGTACTTC. Its protein product is CASSLAGGSLPYEQYF.

The chain carries TRBV19 and TRBJ2-6; 13 bases match TRBD2. CDR3 length: 18 amino acids. The germline V gene encodes CDR1 LNHDA and CDR2 SQIVND (reference sequence). Trimming removed 5 bases from V and 2 bases from J; junction bases left unmatched: 6. The CDR3 nucleotides read TGTGCCAGTAGTCCACTAGCGGGAGGGCCGACTGGGGCCAACGTCCTGACTTTC. Its protein is CASSPLAGGPTGANVLTF. The full variable domain, with the rest looked up from reference TRBV19 and TRBJ2-6, is DGGITQSPKYLFRKEGQNVTLSCEQNLNHDAMYWYRQDPGQGLRLIYYSQIVNDFQKGDIAEGYSVSREKKESFPLTVTSAQKNPTAFYLCASSPLAGGPTGANVLTFGAGSRLTVL.

About this clone: Different DNA sequences within this sample yield the same CDR3. The chain uses TRBV20-1 and TRBJ2-1, with 11 bases fitting TRBD2. This CDR3 has 15 residues. The V segment lost 3 bases and the J segment 5 bases; nucleotides outside the gene matches: 6. Germline CDR1 reads DFQATT; CDR2 reads SNEGSKA (reference sequence). The CDR3 DNA is TGCAGTGCTAGTCGGGGGACTAGCGGAAACAATGAGCAGTTCTTC. Translation: CSASRGTSGNNEQFF.

There are a few counts of this clone. The chain combines TRBV27 with TRBJ2-7, with D maybe TRBD2 (5 bases). CDR1 MNHEY and CDR2 SMNVEV come from the germline V gene (reference sequence). The germline V and J ends were trimmed by 2 bases and 3 bases, with 14 bases remaining between them. This CDR3 comprises 15 residues. The CDR3 is CASSLVGLGFYEQYF. In nucleotides, the CDR3 is TGTGCCAGCAGTTTAGTTGGACTGGGATTCTACGAGCAGTACTTC.

The chain carries TRBV9 and TRBJ1-6; 7 bases fit TRBD1. Germline CDR1 SGDLS, CDR2 YYNGEE. Trimming at V came to 4 bases and at J to 5 bases, leaving 6 bases not matched to a gene. This CDR3 is built from 15 residues. DNA of the CDR3: TGTGCCAGCAGCCCACAGGGGAGCAATAATTCACCCCTCCACTTT. Translating gives CASSPQGSNNSPLHF. Looking up the rest from reference TRBV9 and TRBJ1-6 gives the full variable domain: DSGVTQTPKHLITATGQRVTLRCSPRSGDLSVYWYQQSLDQGLQFLIQYYNGEERAKGNILERFSAQQFPDLHSELNLSSLELGDSALYFCASSPQGSNNSPLHFGNGTRLTVT.

This sequence joins TRBV10-3 and TRBJ2-7, with D unclear. This CDR3 region has 12 residues. V was trimmed by 6 bases and J by 0 bases, leaving 6 bases between them. CDR1 ENHRY and CDR2 SYGVKD come from the germline V gene. The CDR3 reads CAISTTSYEQYF. The CDR3 DNA is TGTGCCATCAGCACTACCTCCTACGAGCAGTACTTC.

This chain connects TRBV6-1 to TRBJ1-5; D unclear. CDR1 is MNHNS, CDR2 SASEGT, per germline. The CDR3 length is 15 residues. V was trimmed by 2 bases and J by 0 bases, leaving 8 bases between them. The CDR3 here is CASSEFLYSNQPQHF. The CDR3 DNA is TGTGCCAGCAGTGAATTTCTATATAGCAATCAGCCCCAGCATTTT.

The V call is TRBV9, the J call TRBJ2-7; D remains unclear. CDR1 is SGDLS and CDR2 is YYNGEE in the germline V gene. V was pared by 1 base and J by 0 bases, with 8 bases between. CDR3 length: 14 residues. CDR3: CASSVSVHSYEQYF. The CDR3 nucleotides are TGTGCCAGCAGCGTAAGTGTACACTCCTACGAGCAGTACTTC. The full variable domain, its missing parts supplied by reference TRBV9 and TRBJ2-7, is DSGVTQTPKHLITATGQRVTLRCSPRSGDLSVYWYQQSLDQGLQFLIQYYNGEERAKGNILERFSAQQFPDLHSELNLSSLELGDSALYFCASSVSVHSYEQYFGPGTRLTVT.

The chain joins TRBV5-1 to TRBJ2-7, with TRBD2 matching 7 bases. CDR3 size: 15 residues. V dropped 0 bases and J dropped 0; count of bases not matched to a gene: 3. Looked up from germline, CDR1 is SGHRS and CDR2 is YFSETQ. The CDR3 here is CASSLGGSLSYEQYF. The CDR3 coding sequence is TGCGCCAGCAGCTTGGGCGGGAGTCTCTCCTACGAGCAGTACTTC. Together with reference TRBV5-1 and TRBJ2-7, the CDR3 gives the full variable domain: KAGVTQTPRYLIKTRGQQVTLSCSPISGHRSVSWYQQTPGQGLQFLFEYFSETQRNKGNFPGRFSGRQFSNSRSEMNVSTLELGDSALYLCASSLGGSLSYEQYFGPGTRLTVT.

J is TRBJ2-7 and V is TRBV7-2; the D gene is possibly TRBD2 (5 bases). This CDR3 region has 14 residues. V gave up 0 bases and J gave up 3 bases, with 9 bases separating them. CDR1 is SGHTA and CDR2 is FQGNSA in the germline V gene. The CDR3 region is CASSLAGVFYEQYF. The CDR3 DNA reads TGTGCCAGCAGCTTAGCGGGAGTCTTCTACGAGCAGTACTTC.

The V call is TRBV5-8, the J call TRBJ2-1; TRBD2 aligns across 13 bases. Germline-derived CDR1 and CDR2 are SGHTS and YDEGEE. The CDR3 consists of 17 residues. V shed 0 bases and J 9 bases; nucleotides not matched to a gene: 9. CDR3 sequence reads: CASSLVVGLAGLGEQFF. In nucleotides, the CDR3 is TGTGCCAGCAGCTTGGTAGTGGGACTAGCGGGACTTGGTGAGCAGTTCTTC.

J is TRBJ1-1 and V is TRBV5-4; maybe TRBD1 (6 bases). Germline assignment: CDR1 SGHNT and CDR2 YYREEE (reference sequence). V was cut by 4 bases and J by 3 bases, with 13 bases left in between. The CDR3 spans 14 residues. CDR3 residues: CASSPTGSYTEAFF. The CDR3 coding sequence is TGTGCCAGCAGCCCGACAGGATCTTACACTGAAGCTTTCTTT.

V gene TRBV4-1 combines with J gene TRBJ1-1, with D tentatively TRBD1 (6 bases). Looked up from germline, CDR1 is MGHRA and CDR2 is YSYEKL. V was pared by 6 bases and J by 2 bases, with 19 bases between. The CDR3 loop spans 16 amino acids. The CDR3 nucleotides are TGCGCCAGCAGTGGCCTAAGGGGGAGACTAAACACTGAAGCTTTCTTT. It translates to CASSGLRGRLNTEAFF.

V gene TRBV7-9 combines with J gene TRBJ1-6; 7 bases align to TRBD1. Losses at the gene ends were 5 bases for V and 13 bases for J; bases not matched to a gene: 11. Germline assignment: CDR1 SEHNR and CDR2 FQNEAQ (reference sequence). CDR3 size: 14 residues. The CDR3: CASSAGTVRSPLHF. In DNA form, the CDR3 reads TGTGCCAGCAGCGCCGGGACAGTGAGATCCCCCCTCCACTTT.

V gene TRBV18 combines with J gene TRBJ2-7; 9 bases fit TRBD1. The CDR3 extends over 13 amino acids. V lost 6 bases to trimming and J lost 6 bases; unmatched junction nucleotides: 6. Germline V CDR1 and CDR2: KGHSH, LQKENI. CDR3 nucleotide sequence: TGTGCCAGCTCCCGAGGACAGGGGATCGAGCAGTACTTC. Its protein is CASSRGQGIEQYF.

This clone was observed once. This rearrangement joins TRBV2 to TRBJ2-7; no reliable D call. This CDR3 has 12 amino acids. CDR1 and CDR2 from the germline V gene are SNHLY and FYNNEI. The ends were cut back, 3 bases at V and 4 bases at J, with 7 bases in the middle. CDR3: CASSDHVYEQYF. As DNA, the CDR3 is TGTGCCAGCAGTGATCATGTTTACGAGCAGTACTTC.

The chain joins TRBV11-2 to TRBJ1-2, with D possibly TRBD1 on 5 matching bases. Germline V gene lookup returns CDR1 SGHAT and CDR2 FQNNGV. This CDR3 has 13 amino acids. Trimming took off 1 base at V and 3 bases at J, with 6 bases between the two ends. CDR3 DNA: TGTGCCAGCAGCTTAGCAGGGCACTATGGCTACACCTTC. Protein sequence: CASSLAGHYGYTF.

This sequence joins TRBV27 and TRBJ2-5, with TRBD2 identical over 12 bases. V shed 4 bases, J shed 2 bases, and the junction held 5 bases outside the gene matches. There are 16 residues in the CDR3. Germline V lookup: CDR1 MNHEY, CDR2 SMNVEV (reference sequence). Here the CDR3 DNA reads TGTGCCAGCAGTTCAGGACTAGCGGGAAAACAAGAGACCCAGTACTTC. Translating it yields CASSSGLAGKQETQYF.

The chain carries TRBV6-5 and TRBJ1-2; 9 bases fit TRBD1. Per the germline V gene, CDR1 is MNHEY and CDR2 is SVGAGI. Trimming at V came to 5 bases and at J to 7 bases, leaving 5 bases not matched to a gene. CDR3 length: 13 residues. The CDR3 sequence is CASSPTGGSGYTF. The CDR3 bases are TGTGCCAGCAGTCCCACAGGGGGCAGTGGCTACACCTTC.

The V gene is TRBV6-5, the J gene TRBJ1-1, with D possibly being TRBD1 (6 bases). The germline gives CDR1 MNHEY, CDR2 SVGAGI. V lost 8 bases to trimming and J lost 8 bases, with 12 bases between them. The CDR3 is 11 amino acids. This chain's CDR3 is CASLTGREAFF. As DNA, the CDR3 is TGTGCCAGCTTGACAGGTCGGGAAGCTTTCTTT.

This CDR3 is CASSPGGNYEQYF. The CDR3 nucleotides read TGTGCCAGCAGCCCGGGCGGGAACTACGAGCAGTACTTC. The rearrangement uses TRBV11-3 and TRBJ2-7; the D gene is possibly TRBD2 (6 bases). V lost 5 bases and J 3 bases, leaving 11 bases between the germline ends. The germline gives CDR1 SGHNT, CDR2 YENEEA. The CDR3 spans 13 residues.

The CDR3 bases are TGTGCCAGCAGTCCCTCCCTTTCCAGGGTCTCTGGAAACACCATATATTTT. Amino acids: CASSPSLSRVSGNTIYF. The chain combines TRBV28 with TRBJ1-3; D may be TRBD1 (5 bases). Germline loops: CDR1 MDHEN, CDR2 SYDVKM. V was trimmed by 5 bases and J by 0 bases, leaving 17 bases between them. The CDR3 has 17 residues.

The chain combines TRBV10-3 with TRBJ2-3, with 10 bases identical to TRBD1. Germline values: CDR1 ENHRY, CDR2 SYGVKD. V dropped 1 base and J dropped 6; count of bases not matched to a gene: 4. The CDR3 consists of 15 residues. CDR3 DNA sequence: TGTGCCATCAGTGAGTGGACAGGGGGTTCGGATACGCAGTATTTT. This sequence encodes CAISEWTGGSDTQYF.

This chain joins TRBV7-6 and TRBJ2-2; 8 bases are shared with TRBD1. The trim removed 1 base at V and 6 bases at J, leaving 13 bases unmatched. The V gene's germline CDR1 is SGHVS and CDR2 FNYEAQ. The CDR3 is 18 amino acids. In DNA, the CDR3 is TGTGCCAGCAGCTTAGGGGACAGGCCCAGGCCGATCTCCGGGGAGCTGTTTTTT. Protein sequence: CASSLGDRPRPISGELFF.